Sequencing of this TCR beta chain was carried out in a study of PD-1 blockade in classical Hodgkin lymphoma. Method: immunoSEQ multiplex PCR; TCRdb's copy keeps in-frame clones and lacks some. The table has roughly 23,000 clones, over 60% seen once; the top ten hold over 15%. Regarding the study as a whole: Among the patients, those starting nivolumab under 1 year after ASCT were excluded. As was reported, newly diagnosed patients showed lower baseline TCR diversity than healthy donors did. CD4+ TCR diversity climbed significantly by C4D1, unlike CD8+ TCR diversity.

The length of the CDR3 is 15 residues. Germline values: CDR1 LNHDA, CDR2 SQIVND (reference sequence). The ends lost 3 bases at V and 2 bases at J; junction bases unmatched: 3. Comment on this clone: The target antigen is unknown.

Each patient relapsed following autologous stem cell transplantation, and prior brentuximab vedotin exposure differed. Patients' outcomes at their best amounted to complete response, partial response or progressive disease. The chain combines TRBV19 with TRBJ2-3, with TRBD2 identical over 9 bases. The clonotype originates from a human donor with classical Hodgkin lymphoma. Sequences were derived from peripheral blood mononuclear cells (PBMCs), sampled at baseline. CDR3 in amino acids: CASSIVAGATDTQYF. CDR3 nucleotide sequence: TGTGCCAGTAGTATTGTAGCGGGAGCCACAGATACGCAGTATTTT.